This T cell receptor (beta chain) was obtained from a study of PD-1 blockade in classical Hodgkin lymphoma. Every patient relapsed after autologous stem cell transplantation, and brentuximab vedotin exposure varied. This CDR3 is built from 14 residues. Germline CDR1 reads SGHVS; CDR2 reads FQNEAQ. V trimming: 10 bases; J trimming: 5 bases; junction bases outside the gene matches: 10. Generated by immunoSEQ multiplex PCR, the TCRdb table keeps only in-frame clones and is missing some. The data show some 25,000 clones, 82% seen once. Material: peripheral blood mononuclear cells (PBMCs), obtained before the second cycle of nivolumab. V and J are TRBV7-8 and TRBJ2-7; 11 nucleotides match TRBD2. The sequence was collected from a human donor with classical Hodgkin lymphoma. Here the CDR3 reads CATRLAGGPNEQYF. The CDR3 DNA follows: TGTGCCACCAGGCTAGCGGGGGGCCCCAACGAGCAGTACTTC.